The 27 T cell receptor beta chains below were found in one sample sequenced in a study of shared clonotypes between healthy human individuals. The table came from immunoSEQ multiplex PCR; TCRdb's copy has only in-frame clones and leaves some out. The sample carries roughly 2.2 million clones, about 90% recorded once. Sequencing input: naive CD4+ T cells from PBMCs. Subset noted: CD45RA+ positively selected. These receptor sequences come from a man younger than 30 in good health. Some clones in this sample may be carry-over from other donors' samples.

This clone was detected once. The chain has TRBV28 and TRBJ1-1; D unclear. The CDR3 has 14 amino acids. Germline assignment: CDR1 MDHEN and CDR2 SYDVKM. The CDR3 nucleotides are TGTCAGGTTGAGGCAGGAGGGCAGAACACTGAAGCTTTCTTT. This encodes CQVEAGGQNTEAFF.

Note on this clone: At the DNA level, this CDR3 is encoded by other sequences in the same sample as well. This chain uses TRBV7-7 with TRBJ2-5; D unclear. V was trimmed by 0 bases and J by 4 bases, leaving 3 bases between them. Germline V lookup: CDR1 SSHAT, CDR2 FNYEAQ (reference sequence). This CDR3 is built from 12 residues. The CDR3 DNA is TGTGCCAGCAGCTTAGCGGGAGAGACCCAGTACTTC. Translating gives CASSLAGETQYF.

J is TRBJ2-2 and V is TRBV7-9; 12 bases agree with TRBD2. The V gene's germline CDR1 is SEHNR and CDR2 FQNEAQ (reference sequence). The V segment lost 2 bases and the J segment 4 bases; nucleotides outside the gene matches: 5. The CDR3 extends over 17 amino acids. The CDR3 is CASSLYRTSGTTGELFF. For the CDR3, the DNA is TGTGCCAGCAGCTTATACCGGACTAGCGGGACCACCGGGGAGCTGTTTTTT.

The rearrangement uses TRBV6-6 and TRBJ2-1, with TRBD2 identical over 10 bases. This CDR3 has 15 residues. Germline-derived CDR1 and CDR2 are MNHNY and SVGAGI (reference sequence). V gave up 4 bases and J gave up 7 bases; unmatched junction bases: 7. In DNA form, the CDR3 reads TGTGCCAGCAGTTCCGTCCCGGGACTAGCGAATGAGCAGTTCTTC. Protein: CASSSVPGLANEQFF.

This chain joins TRBV6-6 and TRBJ1-3; tentatively, D is TRBD1 (6 bases). Trimming left V 5 bases short and J 9 bases short, with 23 bases between. CDR1 MNHNY and CDR2 SVGAGI come from the germline V gene (reference sequence). This CDR3 region has 16 residues. The CDR3, as DNA: TGTGCCAGCAGTCGACAAAACAGGGAGGGTCGGGCCACCATATATTTT. Encoded protein: CASSRQNREGRATIYF.

This clone was counted a single time. The chain links TRBV10-3 to TRBJ1-5, with 8 bases aligning to TRBD1. CDR1 ENHRY and CDR2 SYGVKD come from the germline V gene. This CDR3 region has 19 residues. The J segment lost 4 bases and the V segment lost 8 bases, leaving 22 bases of the junction unmatched. The CDR3 spells CAIDIFADRVDFNNQPQHF. The CDR3 DNA reads TGTGCCATCGATATTTTTGCGGACAGGGTAGACTTTAATAATCAGCCCCAGCATTTT.

This clone was detected a few times. Within the sample, other DNA sequences also encode this same CDR3. This chain connects TRBV20-1 to TRBJ1-2; D is undetermined. Trimming cost V 4 bases and J 0 bases, with 3 bases left between them. The length of the CDR3 is 11 residues. Germline CDR1 DFQATT, CDR2 SNEGSKA (reference sequence). In nucleotides, the CDR3 is TGCAGTGCTAACCCTAACTATGGCTACACCTTC. This translates into CSANPNYGYTF.

The rearrangement joins TRBV28 to TRBJ2-3, with D perhaps matching TRBD1 (6 bases). This CDR3 comprises 15 residues. V was cut by 3 bases and J by 2 bases, with 12 bases left in between. Germline V gives CDR1 MDHEN, CDR2 SYDVKM. The CDR3 nucleotides are TGTGCCAGCAGTTTCCGGACAGTTCCCACAGATACGCAGTATTTT. Protein product: CASSFRTVPTDTQYF.

The chain links TRBV19 to TRBJ2-2; a weak D match, TRBD2 (5 bases). V gave up 6 bases and J gave up 6 bases, with 11 bases separating them. The CDR3 contains 13 residues. Germline CDR1 and CDR2: LNHDA and SQIVND (reference sequence). The CDR3 DNA sequence: TGTGCCAGTAGGATAACTAGTGCCGGGGAGCTGTTTTTT. Translation gives CASRITSAGELFF.

J is TRBJ1-1 and V is TRBV7-9; no clear D gene. V shed 0 bases and J shed 4 bases, with 18 bases lying between them. This CDR3 is 17 amino acids long. The V gene's germline CDR1 is SEHNR and CDR2 FQNEAQ (reference sequence). The DNA for the CDR3 is TGTGCCAGCAGCTTAGCGAGAGGTAAAAGCGGCAGCACTGAAGCTTTCTTT. Translating it yields CASSLARGKSGSTEAFF. The variable domain in full, completed from reference TRBV7-9 and TRBJ1-1, reads DTGVSQNPRHKITKRGQNVTFRCDPISEHNRLYWYRQTLGQGPEFLTYFQNEAQLEKSRLLSDRFSAERPKGSFSTLEIQRTEQGDSAMYLCASSLARGKSGSTEAFFGQGTRLTVV.

The chain is built from TRBV7-9 and TRBJ2-2; TRBD1 aligns across 11 bases. The CDR3 loop spans 14 amino acids. V was clipped by 6 bases and J by 5 bases; unmatched bases: 2. Germline V CDR1 and CDR2: SEHNR, FQNEAQ (reference sequence). The DNA of the CDR3 is TGTGCCAGCAGGGGACAGGGGGGAACCGGGGAGCTGTTTTTT. As protein: CASRGQGGTGELFF.

The V call is TRBV19, the J call TRBJ1-4; tentatively, D is TRBD1 (5 bases). This CDR3 is built from 12 residues. Between the trimmed V and J ends, which lost 5 bases and 7 bases, there was a span of 8 bases. Germline V lookup: CDR1 LNHDA, CDR2 SQIVND (reference sequence). For the CDR3, the DNA is TGTGCCAGTAGTGCAGGGCGTGAAAAACTGTTTTTT. It yields the protein CASSAGREKLFF.

V and J are TRBV28 and TRBJ1-3; D remains unclear. The V and J ends lost 2 bases and 0 bases respectively, with 11 bases between them. Germline V gene lookup returns CDR1 MDHEN and CDR2 SYDVKM. The CDR3 is 16 amino acids. CDR3 amino acids: CASSLRGSRSGNTIYF. CDR3 bases: TGTGCCAGCAGTTTACGGGGATCACGCTCTGGAAACACCATATATTTT.

This clone was seen a single time. This chain joins TRBV7-9 and TRBJ1-1, with 10 nucleotides matching TRBD1. The CDR3 extends over 15 amino acids. V was pared by 5 bases and J by 5 bases, with 8 bases of the junction left unmatched. Germline V CDR1 and CDR2: SEHNR, FQNEAQ (reference sequence). DNA of the CDR3: TGTGCCAGCAGCCCCCGACAGGGGGCCGGAACTGAAGCTTTCTTT. Its protein product is CASSPRQGAGTEAFF.

As to this clone: Other DNA sequences in the sample encode the same CDR3. The rearrangement links TRBV18 to TRBJ2-3; D is perhaps TRBD2 (5 bases). The CDR3 has 13 amino acids. The germline CDR1 and CDR2 sequences are KGHSH and LQKENI. Trimming cost V 1 base and J 4 bases, with 6 bases left between them. CDR3 DNA sequence: TGTGCCAGCTCACCACGGGGAGCAGATACGCAGTATTTT. Translated: CASSPRGADTQYF.

The rearrangement joins TRBV19 to TRBJ1-2; D might be TRBD1 (6 bases). Germline V gene lookup returns CDR1 LNHDA and CDR2 SQIVND (reference sequence). The V end lost 4 bases, the J end lost 7 bases, and 22 bases lay between the germline ends. The CDR3 length is 16 residues. The CDR3 sequence is CASSSTPGVGGLGYTF. CDR3 DNA sequence: TGTGCCAGTAGTAGCACACCGGGGGTCGGGGGGCTTGGCTACACCTTC.

The V and J genes are TRBV5-1 and TRBJ2-7, with 12 bases fitting TRBD1. Germline assignment: CDR1 SGHRS and CDR2 YFSETQ. Trimming cost V 4 bases and J 2 bases; bases outside gene matches: 7. This CDR3 has 16 residues. CDR3 coding DNA: TGCGCCAGCAGCCGCGGGGACAGGGGGCCCACCTACGAGCAGTACTTC. Residues: CASSRGDRGPTYEQYF.

The chain combines TRBV5-1 with TRBJ2-3; a weak D match, TRBD1 (6 bases). CDR3 size: 19 residues. Germline V gene sequence: CDR1 SGHRS, CDR2 YFSETQ. Trimming shortened V by 4 bases and J by 1 base, and 25 bases separated the two germline ends. The CDR3 coding sequence is TGCGCCAGCAGCCGATCCCGGACAGTTACCGCCTCGGGCACAGATACGCAGTATTTT. Its translation: CASSRSRTVTASGTDTQYF.

The chain carries TRBV9 and TRBJ2-7, with D hard to call. Between the trimmed V and J ends, which lost 3 bases and 4 bases, there was a span of 11 bases. The CDR3 length is 13 residues. The V gene's germline CDR1 is SGDLS and CDR2 YYNGEE. CDR3 sequence: CASSAGSSYEQYF. CDR3 nucleotide sequence: TGTGCCAGCAGCGCGGGCAGTTCATACGAGCAGTACTTC.

This chain connects TRBV5-1 to TRBJ1-1; D ambiguous. Trimming took 0 bases from V and 4 from J, leaving 7 bases between them. Germline loops: CDR1 SGHRS, CDR2 YFSETQ. This CDR3 spans 13 amino acids. This CDR3 reads CASSLGLSTEAFF. The CDR3 DNA reads TGCGCCAGCAGCTTGGGACTTTCCACTGAAGCTTTCTTT.

Comment on this clone: The same CDR3 also results from other DNA sequences found in this sample. The chain recombines TRBV5-6 with TRBJ1-5; weak D call: TRBD1 (5 bases). This CDR3 region has 14 residues. Trimming cost V 4 bases and J 4 bases, with 12 bases left between them. The V gene's germline CDR1 is SGHDT and CDR2 YYEEEE. The CDR3 loop is CASSRRGGNQPQHF. CDR3 nucleotide sequence: TGTGCCAGCAGCCGGCGGGGGGGGAATCAGCCCCAGCATTTT. Supplemented by reference TRBV5-6 and TRBJ1-5, the full variable domain reads DAGVTQSPTHLIKTRGQQVTLRCSPKSGHDTVSWYQQALGQGPQFIFQYYEEEERQRGNFPDRFSGHQFPNYSSELNVNALLLGDSALYLCASSRRGGNQPQHFGDGTRLSIL.

In DNA, the CDR3 is TGTGCCACAAAGACAGGGGCCGGGGAGCTGTTTTTT. Its translation is CATKTGAGELFF. This chain links TRBV6-6 with TRBJ2-2; the match to TRBD1 covers 8 bases. The trim removed 10 bases at V and 6 bases at J, leaving 4 bases unmatched. The CDR3 is 12 residues long. The germline gives CDR1 MNHNY, CDR2 SVGAGI (reference sequence).

The chain recombines TRBV28 with TRBJ2-3; the D gene could be TRBD1 or TRBD2 (5 bases each). Germline values: CDR1 MDHEN, CDR2 SYDVKM. The germline V and J ends were trimmed by 8 bases and 6 bases, with 15 bases remaining between them. This CDR3 region has 13 residues. The CDR3 coding sequence is TGTGCCAGCCAAGACGGGGCTAGGGATACGCAGTATTTT. It encodes CASQDGARDTQYF.

The V gene is TRBV18, the J gene TRBJ2-2; D might be TRBD2 (6 bases). CDR1 is KGHSH, CDR2 LQKENI, per germline. The V end lost 2 bases, the J end lost 5 bases, and 15 bases lay between the germline ends. This CDR3 spans 16 amino acids. As DNA, the CDR3 is TGTGCCAGCTCACCAATGGGACTCAAAATAACCGGGGAGCTGTTTTTT. Protein product: CASSPMGLKITGELFF.

The chain has TRBV5-6 and TRBJ2-1, with 7 bases identical to TRBD2. The CDR3 consists of 16 residues. V trimming: 4 bases; J trimming: 4 bases; junction bases outside the gene matches: 11. Germline CDR1 SGHDT, CDR2 YYEEEE. CDR3 DNA sequence: TGTGCCAGCAGCGTGGGAGCGGGAAACTTTTACAATGAGCAGTTCTTC. It translates to CASSVGAGNFYNEQFF.

The J gene is TRBJ1-2, the V gene TRBV10-3, with TRBD1 as a possible D gene (5 bases). The ends were cut back, 7 bases at V and 4 bases at J, with 16 bases in the middle. The CDR3 is 14 amino acids. The germline CDR1 and CDR2 sequences are ENHRY and SYGVKD. The CDR3 reads CAINRLGEGYGYTF. The CDR3 DNA follows: TGTGCCATCAACAGGCTAGGAGAGGGCTATGGCTACACCTTC.

The chain has TRBV6-1 and TRBJ1-5, with 11 bases lining up with TRBD1. V shed 4 bases and J 7 bases; nucleotides not matched to a gene: 9. Germline lookup yields CDR1 MNHNS and CDR2 SASEGT. The CDR3 has 16 residues. CDR3 region: CASSGPGQGGDQPQHF. DNA for the CDR3: TGTGCCAGCAGTGGTCCGGGACAGGGGGGAGACCAGCCCCAGCATTTT.